The 16 T cell receptor beta chains given below trace back to one sample, sequenced in a study of cytomegalovirus exposure and HLA in healthy donors. PCR employed 60 Vbeta and 13 Jbeta primers. The table came from immunoSEQ multiplex PCR; TCRdb's copy has only in-frame clones and leaves some out. The sample has about 120,000 clones; roughly 65% are singletons. The source material was PBMCs. The receptors were gathered from a man aged 40-49 years in good health and CMV-seropositive.

The rearrangement joins TRBV6-1 to TRBJ1-2; D may be TRBD1 (6 bases). This CDR3 region has 12 residues. The V end was cut by 7 bases, the J end by 14 bases, with 20 bases between. Germline V CDR1 and CDR2: MNHNS, SASEGT. CDR3 sequence reads: CASKGTFDRQTF. The CDR3, as DNA: TGTGCCAGCAAGGGGACCTTTGACAGGCAGACCTTC.

V is TRBV13 and J is TRBJ1-2, with TRBD1 matching 9 bases. After removal of 5 bases from V and 7 bases from J, the junction contained 14 bases not matched to a gene. The CDR3 consists of 16 residues. Germline V gives CDR1 PRHDT, CDR2 FYEKMQ (reference sequence). The CDR3 DNA follows: TGTGCCAGCAGCCTAGCCAGGCGGGACAGGGATCGTGGCTACACCTTC. This codes for CASSLARRDRDRGYTF.

This rearrangement joins TRBV5-5 to TRBJ1-6; the D gene is possibly TRBD1 (5 bases). This CDR3 contains 16 residues. Per germline, CDR1 SGHKS and CDR2 YYEKEE (reference sequence). Trimming pared 6 bases from V and 3 bases from J, leaving 16 bases between. In nucleotides, the CDR3 is TGTGCCAGCAACGAAGGCGGGGGGTTCTATAATTCACCCCTCCACTTT. It specifies CASNEGGGFYNSPLHF.

The chain recombines TRBV9 with TRBJ2-5; D is unclear. The germline V gene encodes CDR1 SGDLS and CDR2 YYNGEE. This CDR3 spans 12 amino acids. Trimming left V 4 bases short and J 4 bases short, with 8 bases between. Written as DNA, the CDR3 is TGTGCCAGCAGCCCGCGAGGAGAGACCCAGTACTTC. The encoded protein is CASSPRGETQYF.

The rearrangement joins TRBV5-8 to TRBJ1-5; D gene unclear. CDR1 is SGHTS and CDR2 is YDEGEE in the germline V gene. Trimming stripped 0 bases from V and 4 bases from J, with 5 bases between. The CDR3 length is 13 residues. The CDR3 reads CASSLAGNQPQHF. For the CDR3, the DNA is TGTGCCAGCAGCTTGGCCGGGAATCAGCCCCAGCATTTT.

The chain combines TRBV4-3 with TRBJ2-2; 7 bases map to TRBD2. The CDR3 contains 18 residues. V lost 0 bases and J lost 0; bases outside the gene matches: 7. The germline V gene encodes CDR1 LGHNA and CDR2 YSLEER. CDR3 sequence: CASSQERGGATNTGELFF. CDR3 sequence (DNA): TGCGCCAGCAGCCAAGAAAGGGGAGGGGCCACGAACACCGGGGAGCTGTTTTTT.

J is TRBJ1-2 and V is TRBV6-5; D is perhaps TRBD1 (5 bases). Trimming cost V 0 bases and J 4 bases, with 15 bases left between them. The CDR3 runs to 16 residues. CDR1 and CDR2 (germline): MNHEY, SVGAGI. CDR3 coding DNA: TGTGCCAGCAGTTACTCGGGCAGGGTTTGGTCCTATGGCTACACCTTC. It codes for CASSYSGRVWSYGYTF.

This clone has only a few counts. The sample holds other DNA sequences that translate to the same CDR3. V is TRBV28 and J is TRBJ2-5, with 7 nucleotides matching TRBD1. The CDR3 totals 14 residues. The germline gives CDR1 MDHEN, CDR2 SYDVKM. The V and J ends lost 5 bases and 4 bases, in that order; junction bases with no gene match: 7. Here the CDR3 DNA reads TGTGCCAGCAGTCGAGGACAGGAGCGAGAGACCCAGTACTTC. This encodes CASSRGQERETQYF.

This chain joins TRBV27 and TRBJ2-3, with 7 bases fitting TRBD2. CDR3 length equals 16 residues. Germline values: CDR1 MNHEY, CDR2 SMNVEV (reference sequence). V was pared by 7 bases and J by 0 bases, with 10 bases of the junction left unmatched. CDR3 coding DNA: TGTGCCAGCACTCCAGGGCGGGAGACGAGCACAGATACGCAGTATTTT. Its translation is CASTPGRETSTDTQYF.

The chain is built from TRBV6-5 and TRBJ2-7; D may be TRBD2 (6 bases). The V and J ends lost 0 bases and 3 bases respectively, with 15 bases between them. This CDR3 is built from 16 residues. The germline gives CDR1 MNHEY, CDR2 SVGAGI. The CDR3 DNA sequence: TGTGCCAGCAGTTACTCAGGCAGCCGGGGACTCTACGAGCAGTACTTC. This gives the protein CASSYSGSRGLYEQYF.

J is TRBJ2-7 and V is TRBV20-1, with D uncertain. Germline lookup yields CDR1 DFQATT and CDR2 SNEGSKA (reference sequence). This CDR3 contains 11 residues. V lost 6 bases and J lost 6, with 12 bases in between. CDR3 DNA sequence: TGCAGTGCCCCCGGAGAGGCCGAGCAGTACTTC. Translated, it gives CSAPGEAEQYF.

The CDR3 DNA is TGTGCCACGGGGTGGGCAGAACCCATTCAAGAGACCCAGTACTTC. Its translation: CATGWAEPIQETQYF. V usage is TRBV10-3 and J usage is TRBJ2-5; tentative D call: TRBD2 (5 bases). The germline CDR1 and CDR2 sequences are ENHRY and SYGVKD. Trimming took off 10 bases at V and 2 bases at J, with 20 bases between the two ends. This CDR3 has 15 amino acids.

This chain connects TRBV7-3 to TRBJ2-5; the D gene is possibly TRBD1 (5 bases). Trimming removed 3 bases from V and 2 bases from J, with 7 bases in between. Germline V CDR1 and CDR2: SGHTA, FQGTGA. This CDR3 region has 13 residues. The CDR3 loop reads CASSLGPQETQYF. As DNA, the CDR3 is TGTGCCAGCAGCTTGGGGCCACAAGAGACCCAGTACTTC.

The rearrangement uses TRBV2 and TRBJ1-6; D remains unclear. The CDR3 extends over 13 amino acids. The V gene lost 11 bases and the J gene lost 13 bases, with 21 bases spanning the gap. Germline V CDR1 and CDR2: SNHLY, FYNNEI. The CDR3 coding sequence is TGTGCCTTTCAGCGGGGTGAAGGTTCGCCCCTCCACTTT. It codes for CAFQRGEGSPLHF.

A few counts support this clone. V usage is TRBV9 and J usage is TRBJ2-7, with D unresolved. CDR3 length: 12 amino acids. CDR1 SGDLS and CDR2 YYNGEE come from the germline V gene. The ends were cut back, 4 bases at V and 4 bases at J, with 9 bases in the middle. CDR3 protein: CASSLDGYEQYF. CDR3 bases: TGTGCCAGCAGCCTCGACGGGTACGAGCAGTACTTC.

The chain recombines TRBV4-1 with TRBJ2-1; 7 bases align to TRBD2. The CDR3 has 14 amino acids. With V trimmed by 2 bases and J by 10 bases, 8 bases remained unmatched. CDR1 is MGHRA and CDR2 is YSYEKL in the germline V gene. CDR3 amino acids: CASSQPSGGAEQFF. In DNA, the CDR3 is TGCGCCAGCAGCCAACCTAGCGGAGGTGCCGAGCAGTTCTTC.